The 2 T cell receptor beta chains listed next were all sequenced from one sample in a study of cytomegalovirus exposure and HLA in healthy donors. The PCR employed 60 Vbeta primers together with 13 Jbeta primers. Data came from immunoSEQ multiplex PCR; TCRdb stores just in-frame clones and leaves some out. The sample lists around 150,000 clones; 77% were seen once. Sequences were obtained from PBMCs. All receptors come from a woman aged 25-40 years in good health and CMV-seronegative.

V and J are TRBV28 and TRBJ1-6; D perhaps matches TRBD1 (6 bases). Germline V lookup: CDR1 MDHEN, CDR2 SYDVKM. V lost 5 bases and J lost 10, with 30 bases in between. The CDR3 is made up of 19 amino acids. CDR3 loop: CASSPKGEGYMGVMSPLHF. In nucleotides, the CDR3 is TGTGCCAGCAGTCCGAAGGGGGAGGGATACATGGGAGTAATGTCACCCCTCCACTTT. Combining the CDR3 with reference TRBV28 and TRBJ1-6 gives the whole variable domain DVKVTQSSRYLVKRTGEKVFLECVQDMDHENMFWYRQDPGLGLRLIYFSYDVKMKEKGDIPEGYSVSREKKERFSLILESASTNQTSMYLCASSPKGEGYMGVMSPLHFGNGTRLTVT.

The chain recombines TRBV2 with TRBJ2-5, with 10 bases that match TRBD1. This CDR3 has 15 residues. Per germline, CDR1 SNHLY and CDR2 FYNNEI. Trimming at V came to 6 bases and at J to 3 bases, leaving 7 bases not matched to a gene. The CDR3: CASRAGTGDEETQYF. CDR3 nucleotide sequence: TGTGCCAGCAGGGCCGGGACAGGGGATGAAGAGACCCAGTACTTC.